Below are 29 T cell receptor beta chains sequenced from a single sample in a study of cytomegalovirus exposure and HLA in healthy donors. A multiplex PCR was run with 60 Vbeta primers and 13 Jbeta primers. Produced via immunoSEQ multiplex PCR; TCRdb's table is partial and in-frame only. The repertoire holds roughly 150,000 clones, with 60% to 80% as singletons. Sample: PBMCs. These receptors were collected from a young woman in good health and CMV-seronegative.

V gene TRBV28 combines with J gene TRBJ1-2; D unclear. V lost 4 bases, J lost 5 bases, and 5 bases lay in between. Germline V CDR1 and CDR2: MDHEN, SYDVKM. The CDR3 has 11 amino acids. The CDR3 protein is CASSSNYGYTF. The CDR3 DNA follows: TGTGCCAGCAGTTCCAATTATGGCTACACCTTC.

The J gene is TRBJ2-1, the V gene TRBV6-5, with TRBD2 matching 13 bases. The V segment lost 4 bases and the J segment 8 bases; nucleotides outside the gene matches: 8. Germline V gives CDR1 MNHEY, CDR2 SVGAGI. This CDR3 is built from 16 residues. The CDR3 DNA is TGTGCCAGCAGTTGGACTAGCGGGGGATCTGGCCATGAGCAGTTCTTC. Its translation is CASSWTSGGSGHEQFF.

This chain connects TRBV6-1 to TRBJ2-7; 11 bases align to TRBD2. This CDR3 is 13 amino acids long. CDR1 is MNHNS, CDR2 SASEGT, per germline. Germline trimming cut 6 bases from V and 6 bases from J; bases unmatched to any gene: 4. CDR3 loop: CASRVAGGREQYV. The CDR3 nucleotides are TGTGCCAGCAGGGTAGCGGGGGGGCGCGAGCAGTACGTC.

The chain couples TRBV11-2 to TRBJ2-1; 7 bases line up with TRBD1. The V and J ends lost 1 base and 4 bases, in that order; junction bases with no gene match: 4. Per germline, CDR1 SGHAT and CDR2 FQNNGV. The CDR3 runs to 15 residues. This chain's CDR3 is CASSLGQGQYNEQFF. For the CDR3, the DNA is TGTGCCAGCAGCTTAGGACAGGGTCAATACAATGAGCAGTTCTTC.

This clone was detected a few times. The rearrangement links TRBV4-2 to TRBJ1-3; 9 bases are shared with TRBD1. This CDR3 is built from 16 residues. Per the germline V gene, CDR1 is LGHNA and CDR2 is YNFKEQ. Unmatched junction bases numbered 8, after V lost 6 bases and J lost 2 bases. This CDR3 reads CASSRGTGRTGNTIYF. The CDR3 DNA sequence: TGTGCCAGCAGTCGAGGGACAGGGAGGACTGGAAACACCATATATTTT.

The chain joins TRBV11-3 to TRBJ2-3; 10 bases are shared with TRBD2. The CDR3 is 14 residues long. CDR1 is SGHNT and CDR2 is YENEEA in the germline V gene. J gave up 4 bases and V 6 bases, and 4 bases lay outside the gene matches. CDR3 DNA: TGTGCCAGCAGTCCTAGCGGGAGTTCAGATACGCAGTATTTT. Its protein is CASSPSGSSDTQYF.

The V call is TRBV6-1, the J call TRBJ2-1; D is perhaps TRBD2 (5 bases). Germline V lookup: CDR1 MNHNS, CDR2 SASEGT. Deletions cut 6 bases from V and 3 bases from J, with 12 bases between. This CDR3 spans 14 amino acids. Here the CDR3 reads CASRARELYNEQFF. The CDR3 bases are TGTGCCAGCAGAGCTAGGGAGCTCTACAATGAGCAGTTCTTC.

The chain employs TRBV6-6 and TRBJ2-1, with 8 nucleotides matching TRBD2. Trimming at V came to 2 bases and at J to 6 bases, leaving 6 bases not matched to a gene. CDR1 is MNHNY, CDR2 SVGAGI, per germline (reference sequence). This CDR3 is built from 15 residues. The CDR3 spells CASSYGGGRLNEQFF. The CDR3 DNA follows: TGTGCCAGCAGTTACGGCGGGGGGAGACTCAATGAGCAGTTCTTC.

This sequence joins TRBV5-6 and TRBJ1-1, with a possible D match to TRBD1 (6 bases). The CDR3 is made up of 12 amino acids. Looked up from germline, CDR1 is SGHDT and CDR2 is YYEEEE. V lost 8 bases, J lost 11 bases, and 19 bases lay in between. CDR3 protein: CASGNRDISAFF. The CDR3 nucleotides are TGTGCCAGTGGGAACAGGGACATTTCGGCTTTCTTT.

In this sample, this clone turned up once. The CDR3 loop is CSAGSGRSTDTQYF. CDR3 nucleotide sequence: TGCAGCGCGGGTAGCGGGAGAAGCACAGATACGCAGTATTTT. This chain links TRBV29-1 with TRBJ2-3, with 9 bases fitting TRBD2. The germline gives CDR1 SQVTM, CDR2 ANQGSEA. The V segment lost 7 bases and the J segment 0 bases; nucleotides outside the gene matches: 5. This CDR3 contains 14 residues.

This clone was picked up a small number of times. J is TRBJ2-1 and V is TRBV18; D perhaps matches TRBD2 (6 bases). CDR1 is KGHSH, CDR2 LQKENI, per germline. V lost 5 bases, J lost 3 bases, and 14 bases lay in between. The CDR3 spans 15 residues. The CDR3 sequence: CASSATSHDYNEQFF. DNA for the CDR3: TGTGCCAGCTCAGCAACTAGCCACGACTACAATGAGCAGTTCTTC.

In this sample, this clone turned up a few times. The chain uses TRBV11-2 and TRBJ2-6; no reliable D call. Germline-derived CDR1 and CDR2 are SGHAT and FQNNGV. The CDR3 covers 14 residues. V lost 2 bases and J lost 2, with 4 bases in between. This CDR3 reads CASSLLPGANVLTF. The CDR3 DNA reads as TGTGCCAGCAGCTTACTCCCTGGGGCCAACGTCCTGACTTTC. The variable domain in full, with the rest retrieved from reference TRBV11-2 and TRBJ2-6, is EAGVAQSPRYKIIEKRQSVAFWCNPISGHATLYWYQQILGQGPKLLIQFQNNGVVDDSQLPKDRFSAERLKGVDSTLKIQPAKLEDSAVYLCASSLLPGANVLTFGAGSRLTVL.

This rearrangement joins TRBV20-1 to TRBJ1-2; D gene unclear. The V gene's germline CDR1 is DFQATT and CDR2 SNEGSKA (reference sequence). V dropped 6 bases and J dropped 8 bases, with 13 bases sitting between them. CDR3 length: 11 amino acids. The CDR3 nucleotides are TGCAGTGCCACTCCGAGCGGGGGCTACACCTTC. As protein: CSATPSGGYTF.

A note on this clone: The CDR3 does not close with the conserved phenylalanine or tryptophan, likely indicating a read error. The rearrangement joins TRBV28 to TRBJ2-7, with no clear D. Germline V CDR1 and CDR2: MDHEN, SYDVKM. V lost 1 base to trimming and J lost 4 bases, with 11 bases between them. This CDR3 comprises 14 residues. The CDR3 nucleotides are TGTGCCAGCAGTTTATCTGCCCGGGTTTACGAGCAGTACCTC. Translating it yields CASSLSARVYEQYL.

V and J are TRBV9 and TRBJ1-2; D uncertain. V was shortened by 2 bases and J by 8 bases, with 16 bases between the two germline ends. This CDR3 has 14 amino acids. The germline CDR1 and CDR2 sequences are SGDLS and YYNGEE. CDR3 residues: CASSVRREGSGYTF. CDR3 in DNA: TGTGCCAGCAGCGTGAGGAGGGAAGGGAGCGGCTACACCTTC.

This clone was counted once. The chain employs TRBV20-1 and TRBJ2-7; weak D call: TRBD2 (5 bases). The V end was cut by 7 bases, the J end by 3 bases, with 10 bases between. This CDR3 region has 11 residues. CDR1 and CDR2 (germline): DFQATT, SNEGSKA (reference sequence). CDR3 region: CSVGLLYEQYF. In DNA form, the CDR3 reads TGCAGTGTAGGACTCCTCTACGAGCAGTACTTC.

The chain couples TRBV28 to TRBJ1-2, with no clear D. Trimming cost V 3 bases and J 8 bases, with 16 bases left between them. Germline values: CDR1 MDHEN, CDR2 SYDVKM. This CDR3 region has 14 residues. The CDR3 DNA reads TGTGCCAGCAGTTTCGGCCCAGGTCTTGTCGGCTACACCTTC. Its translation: CASSFGPGLVGYTF.

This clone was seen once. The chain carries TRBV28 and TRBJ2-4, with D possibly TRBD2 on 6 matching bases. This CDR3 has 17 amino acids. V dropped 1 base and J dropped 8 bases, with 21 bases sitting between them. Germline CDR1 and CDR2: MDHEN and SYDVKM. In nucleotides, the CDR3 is TGTGCCAGCAGTTTATCTGCCGGGGGAGGACCCGAGTACATTCAGTACTTC. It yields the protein CASSLSAGGGPEYIQYF.

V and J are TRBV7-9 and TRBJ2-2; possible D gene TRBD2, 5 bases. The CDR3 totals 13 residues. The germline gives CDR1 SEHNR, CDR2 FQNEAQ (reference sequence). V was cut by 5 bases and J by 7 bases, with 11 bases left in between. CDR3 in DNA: TGTGCCAGCAGCCTAAACGGGATCGGGGAGCTGTTTTTT. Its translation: CASSLNGIGELFF.

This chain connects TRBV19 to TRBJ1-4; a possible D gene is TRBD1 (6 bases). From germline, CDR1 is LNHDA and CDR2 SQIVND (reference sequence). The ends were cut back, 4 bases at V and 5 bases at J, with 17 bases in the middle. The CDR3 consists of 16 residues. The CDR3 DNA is TGTGCCAGTAGTAAACCGCCGGGACACCAAAATGAAAAACTGTTTTTT. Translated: CASSKPPGHQNEKLFF.

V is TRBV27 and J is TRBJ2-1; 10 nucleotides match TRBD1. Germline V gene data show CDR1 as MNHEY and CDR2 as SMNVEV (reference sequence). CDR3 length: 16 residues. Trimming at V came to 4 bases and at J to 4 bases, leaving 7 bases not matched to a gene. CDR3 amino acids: CASSSTGQGKYNEQFF. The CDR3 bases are TGTGCCAGCAGTTCCACGGGACAGGGGAAATACAATGAGCAGTTCTTC.

CDR3 loop: CASSRWTGPTRTDTQYF. For the CDR3, the DNA is TGCGCCAGCAGCCGATGGACAGGCCCGACCCGCACAGATACGCAGTATTTT. This chain connects TRBV5-1 to TRBJ2-3; TRBD1 aligns across 7 bases. This CDR3 region has 17 residues. Germline V gene data show CDR1 as SGHRS and CDR2 as YFSETQ. After removal of 4 bases from V and 1 base from J, the junction contained 12 bases not matched to a gene. Full variable domain (rest looked up from reference TRBV5-1 and TRBJ2-3): KAGVTQTPRYLIKTRGQQVTLSCSPISGHRSVSWYQQTPGQGLQFLFEYFSETQRNKGNFPGRFSGRQFSNSRSEMNVSTLELGDSALYLCASSRWTGPTRTDTQYFGPGTRLTVL.

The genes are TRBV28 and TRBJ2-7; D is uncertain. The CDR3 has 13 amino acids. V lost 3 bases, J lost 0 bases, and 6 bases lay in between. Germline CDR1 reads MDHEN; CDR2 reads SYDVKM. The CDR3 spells CASSFHYSYEQYF. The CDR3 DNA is TGTGCCAGCAGTTTCCACTACTCCTACGAGCAGTACTTC. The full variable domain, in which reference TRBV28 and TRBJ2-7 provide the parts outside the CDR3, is DVKVTQSSRYLVKRTGEKVFLECVQDMDHENMFWYRQDPGLGLRLIYFSYDVKMKEKGDIPEGYSVSREKKERFSLILESASTNQTSMYLCASSFHYSYEQYFGPGTRLTVT.

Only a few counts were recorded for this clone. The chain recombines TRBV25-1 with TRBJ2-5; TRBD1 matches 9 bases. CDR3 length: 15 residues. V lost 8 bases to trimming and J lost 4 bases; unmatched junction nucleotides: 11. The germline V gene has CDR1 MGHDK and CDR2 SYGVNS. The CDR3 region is CASGTGGAGGETQYF. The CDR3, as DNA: TGTGCCAGCGGAACAGGGGGCGCTGGAGGAGAGACCCAGTACTTC.

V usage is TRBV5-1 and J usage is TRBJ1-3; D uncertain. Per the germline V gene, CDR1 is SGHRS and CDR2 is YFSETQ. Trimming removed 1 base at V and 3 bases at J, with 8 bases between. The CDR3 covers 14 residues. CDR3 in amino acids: CASSLYGGGNTIYF. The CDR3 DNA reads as TGCGCCAGCAGCTTGTACGGCGGTGGAAACACCATATATTTT.

CDR3 residues: CASRAKSGGEETQYF. The CDR3 region has the DNA TGCGCCAGCAGGGCAAAGAGCGGGGGCGAAGAGACCCAGTACTTC. This sequence joins TRBV10-1 and TRBJ2-5, with 8 bases that match TRBD2. With 6 bases clipped from V and 3 bases from J, the junction kept 9 bases outside the gene matches. The CDR3 totals 15 residues. CDR1 and CDR2 (germline): WNHNN, SYGVQD (reference sequence).

The CDR3 coding sequence is TGCGCCAGCAGCCTCTACGGACAGTCCACCGGGGAGCTGTTTTTT. It encodes CASSLYGQSTGELFF. This chain joins TRBV5-1 and TRBJ2-2, with D possibly being TRBD1 (6 bases). V shed 4 bases and J shed 4 bases, with 14 bases lying between them. The CDR3 is made up of 15 amino acids. Germline V gives CDR1 SGHRS, CDR2 YFSETQ.

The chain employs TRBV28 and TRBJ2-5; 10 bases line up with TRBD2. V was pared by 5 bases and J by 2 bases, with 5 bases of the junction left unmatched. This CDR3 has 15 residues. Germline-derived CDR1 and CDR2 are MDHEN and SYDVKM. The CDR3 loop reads CASSGLAGVQETQYF. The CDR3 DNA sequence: TGTGCCAGCAGTGGGCTAGCGGGGGTACAAGAGACCCAGTACTTC.

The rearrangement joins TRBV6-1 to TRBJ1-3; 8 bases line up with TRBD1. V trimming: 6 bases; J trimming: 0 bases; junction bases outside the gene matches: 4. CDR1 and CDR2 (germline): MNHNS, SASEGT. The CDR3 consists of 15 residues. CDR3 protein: CASSLQGDSGNTIYF. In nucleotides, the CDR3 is TGTGCCAGCAGCCTACAGGGGGACTCTGGAAACACCATATATTTT.